The 13 T cell receptor beta chains presented below share a single source sample, sequenced in a study of human T cells and chemical hapten exposure. As for time point: patch test 1, 2 weeks after DPC sensitization. Treatment specified: therapeutic diphenylcyclopropenone sensitization with weekly scalp DPC. TCRdb redid the calling of the RACE reads with MiXCR, one entry per CDR3 protein. The sample carries 340,000 or so distinct CDR3 sequences, about 7% recorded once. Material: whole blood, obtained in connection with sensitization to the hapten diphenylcyclopropenone (DPC). The receptors here all came from a woman aged 18-29 years with alopecia areata. Some clones in this sample may be carry-over from other donors' samples.

The rearrangement uses TRBV20-1 and TRBJ2-3; 9 nucleotides match TRBD2. Trimming removed 5 bases from V and 2 bases from J; junction bases left unmatched: 14. Germline lookup yields CDR1 DFQATT and CDR2 SNEGSKA (reference sequence). The CDR3 has 17 amino acids. CDR3 in amino acids: CSAYSGTSTTPTDTQYF. In DNA form, the CDR3 reads TGCAGTGCTTACTCCGGGACTAGCACCACTCCCACAGATACGCAGTATTTT.

The J gene is TRBJ2-1, the V gene TRBV19, with TRBD1 matching over 10 bases. Germline V gene sequence: CDR1 LNHDA, CDR2 SQIVND (reference sequence). With 6 bases clipped from V and 10 bases from J, the junction kept 6 bases outside the gene matches. This CDR3 is built from 13 residues. The CDR3 DNA is TGTGCCAGTAGCCGGGACAGGGGTCGAGAGCAGTTCTTC. Its protein is CASSRDRGREQFF.

This clonotype was seen many times. The chain links TRBV12-3 or TRBV12-4 to TRBJ2-3, with D possibly TRBD1 on 6 matching bases. The CDR3 has 15 amino acids. V shed 2 bases and J shed 3 bases, with 12 bases lying between them. For the CDR3, the DNA is TGTGCCAGCAGTTTACAGGGGACGGTGACAGATACGCAGTATTTT. This translates into CASSLQGTVTDTQYF.

Note on this clonotype: A much larger clone differs by one base, so this may be a read error. The CDR3 does not close with the conserved phenylalanine or tryptophan, likely indicating a read error. The chain employs TRBV7-2 and TRBJ1-2, with D tentatively TRBD1 (6 bases). The V gene's germline CDR1 is SGHTA and CDR2 FQGNSA. V was clipped by 6 bases and J by 1 base, with 9 bases between them. CDR3 size: 13 residues. The CDR3 region has the DNA TGTGCCAGCAGTCACAGGGTTAACTATGGCTACACCTTA. Protein product: CASSHRVNYGYTL.

The chain uses TRBV9 and TRBJ1-4, with D unclear. Germline values: CDR1 SGDLS, CDR2 YYNGEE. V lost 0 bases, J lost 5 bases, and 11 bases lay in between. This CDR3 region has 15 residues. This CDR3 reads CASSVDVGYNEKLFF. The CDR3 bases are TGTGCCAGCAGCGTAGATGTCGGTTACAATGAAAAACTGTTTTTT.

This chain joins TRBV4-3 and TRBJ1-6; D is unclear. CDR3 size: 15 residues. Trimming shortened V by 1 base and J by 7 bases, and 11 bases separated the two germline ends. Germline V gene sequence: CDR1 LGHNA, CDR2 YSLEER. The CDR3 sequence: CASSQGIQSNSPLHF. As DNA, the CDR3 is TGCGCCAGCAGCCAAGGAATACAGTCAAATTCACCCCTCCACTTT.

This clonotype occurred a few times. The chain uses TRBV10-3 and TRBJ2-1; D is perhaps TRBD2 (6 bases). The CDR3 has 15 residues. Germline CDR1 reads ENHRY; CDR2 reads SYGVKD. Trimming left V 10 bases short and J 4 bases short, with 20 bases between. The CDR3 here is CATTGVGGQYNEQFF. Written as DNA, the CDR3 is TGTGCCACCACGGGAGTCGGCGGCCAATACAATGAGCAGTTCTTC.

This clonotype has a count of ten or more. This rearrangement joins TRBV2 to TRBJ2-1, with D perhaps matching TRBD1 (6 bases). Deletions cut 7 bases from V and 5 bases from J, with 12 bases between. Germline V gives CDR1 SNHLY, CDR2 FYNNEI. The CDR3 has 13 residues. DNA for the CDR3: TGTGCCAGCAAGCGGACAGCTAACAATGAGCAGTTCTTC. Residues: CASKRTANNEQFF.

This clonotype came up many times. This sequence joins TRBV5-4 and TRBJ2-7; 8 positions match TRBD2. CDR3 length: 15 amino acids. Germline assignment: CDR1 SGHNT and CDR2 YYREEE (reference sequence). After removal of 4 bases from V and 3 bases from J, the junction contained 9 bases not matched to a gene. The DNA for the CDR3 is TGTGCCAGCAGCCCCGGGACTAGGGACCGCTACGAGCAGTACTTC. Translating gives CASSPGTRDRYEQYF.

Only a few counts were recorded for this clonotype. The V gene is TRBV13, the J gene TRBJ2-3, with a possible D match to TRBD2 (6 bases). CDR3 length: 18 residues. Germline V gene sequence: CDR1 PRHDT, CDR2 FYEKMQ (reference sequence). Trimming took 5 bases from V and 2 from J, leaving 23 bases between them. The CDR3 DNA is TGTGCCAGCAGCCCGAGCGGGTTGGATACGAAGAACACAGATACGCAGTATTTT. It is translated as CASSPSGLDTKNTDTQYF. The complete variable domain, with remaining parts taken from reference TRBV13 and TRBJ2-3, reads AAGVIQSPRHLIKEKRETATLKCYPIPRHDTVYWYQQGPGQDPQFLISFYEKMQSDKGSIPDRFSAQQFSDYHSELNMSSLELGDSALYFCASSPSGLDTKNTDTQYFGPGTRLTVL.

This clonotype was seen ten or more times. The chain recombines TRBV20-1 with TRBJ2-3; D uncertain. CDR1 is DFQATT, CDR2 SNEGSKA, per germline (reference sequence). This CDR3 region has 12 residues. Trimming removed 5 bases at V and 0 bases at J, with 6 bases between. CDR3: CSAGDSTDTQYF. The CDR3 DNA sequence: TGCAGTGCTGGTGACAGCACAGATACGCAGTATTTT.

This clonotype was counted at least ten times. The rearrangement uses TRBV6-5 and TRBJ2-7; D is uncertain. This CDR3 has 14 residues. From germline, CDR1 is MNHEY and CDR2 SVGAGI. V lost 2 bases and J 6 bases, leaving 14 bases between the germline ends. CDR3 nucleotides: TGTGCCAGCAGTTACACGTTGCCGGGTAGCGAGCAGTACTTC. It specifies CASSYTLPGSEQYF.

This clonotype was picked up many times. Here the CDR3 DNA reads TGCGCCAGCAGCCAAGATTATGGGGGGGCGGACACCGGGGAGCTGTTTTTT. This sequence encodes CASSQDYGGADTGELFF. The chain recombines TRBV4-3 with TRBJ2-2; tentatively, D is TRBD2 (7 bases). The CDR3 loop spans 17 amino acids. V shed 0 bases and J shed 3 bases, with 14 bases lying between them. Germline CDR1 reads LGHNA; CDR2 reads YSLEER.